The sequence of this T cell receptor (beta chain) was determined in a study of regulatory T cells in long-lasting Graves disease. Germline CDR1 and CDR2: SGHTA and FQGNSA. This CDR3 contains 15 residues. V was clipped by 1 base and J by 4 bases, with 13 bases between them. This clonotype was observed a handful of times. Its matching antigen is unknown. Study conclusions and caveats: Persistent Graves' patients had lower TCR diversity than newly diagnosed ones.

For TCR beta, libraries came from iRepertoire HTBI primers and Arm-PCR of CDR3 regions. TCRdb reprocessed the multiplex PCR reads with MiXCR, giving one entry per CDR3 protein. This table holds 350,000 to 450,000 distinct CDR3 sequences, approximately 10% found once. Time point of the sample: newly diagnosed GD, antithyroid drugs for less than 3 months. PBMC RNA served as the TCR library source. The EDTA tubes were filled with nine milliliters of drawn peripheral blood. This sample was shared with a second study, whose subject was T cells in Graves' hyperthyroidism and ophthalmopathy. That paper adds: Calling Graves' hyperthyroidism stable meant ophthalmopathy did not progress within 18 months. Diagnoses rested on clinical symptoms, serum thyroxine and TRAb, thyroid ultrasound and orbital computed tomography.

The source is a woman between 18 and 29 years old with Graves disease. Sequencing used peripheral blood mononuclear cells (PBMCs), obtained at new diagnosis, from a patient treated with antithyroid drugs. The chain employs TRBV7-2 and TRBJ2-5, with TRBD1 as a possible D gene (6 bases). DNA for the CDR3: TGTGCCAGCAGCTTAGTCGGTACAGGGCCAGAGACCCAGTACTTC. Its protein product is CASSLVGTGPETQYF.